What follows are 27 T cell receptor beta chains derived from one specimen sequenced in a study of human T cells and chemical hapten exposure. Via MiXCR, TCRdb re-called the RACE reads, giving one row per CDR3 protein. Among about 100,000 distinct CDR3 sequences, roughly 10% were seen once, and the ten largest hold 2% to 2.5%. Time point noted: patch test 1, 2 weeks after DPC sensitization. As for treatment: therapeutic diphenylcyclopropenone sensitization with weekly scalp DPC. The material was whole blood, obtained in connection with sensitization to the hapten diphenylcyclopropenone (DPC). Receptor source: a man aged 40-55 years with alopecia areata. Some clones in this sample may be carry-over from other donors' samples.

This clonotype was observed at least ten times. The chain carries TRBV28 and TRBJ1-2, with D uncertain. V lost 2 bases and J lost 0, with 7 bases in between. From germline, CDR1 is MDHEN and CDR2 SYDVKM. The CDR3 consists of 14 residues. The DNA of the CDR3 is TGTGCCAGCAGTTTAAGCGCACCTAACTATGGCTACACCTTC. It yields the protein CASSLSAPNYGYTF.

The chain recombines TRBV2 with TRBJ2-7; TRBD1 matches 7 bases. Looked up from germline, CDR1 is SNHLY and CDR2 is FYNNEI. The CDR3 is 12 amino acids. V gave up 7 bases and J gave up 3 bases; unmatched junction bases: 3. CDR3 nucleotide sequence: TGTGCCAGCAAGGGGGACAGCTACGAGCAGTACTTC. Translated: CASKGDSYEQYF. The full variable domain, rest sourced from reference TRBV2 and TRBJ2-7, is EPEVTQTPSHQVTQMGQEVILRCVPISNHLYFYWYRQILGQKVEFLVSFYNNEISEKSEIFDDQFSVERPDGSNFTLKIRSTKLEDSAMYFCASKGDSYEQYFGPGTRLTVT.

As to this clonotype: The junction departs from germline at one end; a sequencing error may be responsible. This chain links TRBV7-6 with TRBJ2-5; 10 nucleotides align to TRBD2. The CDR3 contains 19 residues. From germline, CDR1 is SGHVS and CDR2 FNYEAQ. In nucleotides, the CDR3 is TGTGCCAGCAACTTACTACTTTCCCCAGTACTAGCGGGGCAAGAGACCCAGTACTTC. Translating it yields CASNLLLSPVLAGQETQYF.

V and J are TRBV6-5 and TRBJ2-1, with TRBD2 matching over 8 bases. Trimming cost V 5 bases and J 2 bases; bases outside gene matches: 2. Germline CDR1 is MNHEY and CDR2 is SVGAGI. The CDR3 runs to 14 residues. CDR3 region: CASSRGGTYNEQFF. CDR3 sequence (DNA): TGTGCCAGCAGTCGCGGGGGGACCTACAATGAGCAGTTCTTC.

The chain employs TRBV6-2 or TRBV6-3 and TRBJ2-2, with D maybe TRBD1 (5 bases). V lost 6 bases and J lost 4, with 15 bases in between. This CDR3 is 15 amino acids long. The germline V gene encodes CDR1 MNHEY and CDR2 SVGEGT. Written as DNA, the CDR3 is TGTGCCAGCAGCCTACTCGAACAGGCCACCGGGGAGCTGTTTTTT. Its protein product is CASSLLEQATGELFF.

This clonotype occurred a few times. V gene TRBV5-1 combines with J gene TRBJ2-5; TRBD1 or TRBD2 may be the D gene (5 bases each). The CDR3 is 14 residues long. Germline values: CDR1 SGHRS, CDR2 YFSETQ. V was clipped by 3 bases and J by 5 bases, with 14 bases between them. The CDR3 sequence: CASSSGDEGETQYF. Here the CDR3 DNA reads TGCGCCAGCAGCTCCGGGGACGAGGGGGAGACCCAGTACTTC.

This clonotype has just a few counts. The chain couples TRBV28 to TRBJ2-7, with 11 bases fitting TRBD2. CDR3 length equals 17 residues. V shed 5 bases and J 9 bases; nucleotides not matched to a gene: 18. The germline V gene has CDR1 MDHEN and CDR2 SYDVKM. This CDR3 reads CASSPKTYSGRAWGQYF. Written as DNA, the CDR3 is TGTGCCAGCAGTCCCAAAACTTATAGCGGGAGGGCTTGGGGGCAGTACTTC.

This clonotype occurred a few times. This sequence joins TRBV7-2 and TRBJ2-5; D call uncertain. The CDR3 loop spans 14 amino acids. Germline CDR1 reads SGHTA; CDR2 reads FQGNSA. The V and J ends lost 1 base and 5 bases respectively, with 11 bases between them. CDR3 DNA sequence: TGTGCCAGCAGCTTAGGTGGGGTGCTCGAGACCCAGTACTTC. Encoded protein: CASSLGGVLETQYF.

This clonotype was counted a few times. The chain combines TRBV28 with TRBJ2-7; 9 bases fit TRBD1. The V gene's germline CDR1 is MDHEN and CDR2 SYDVKM. The V segment lost 6 bases and the J segment 4 bases; nucleotides outside the gene matches: 4. The CDR3 runs 13 residues. The CDR3 here is CASSTTGGYEQYF. The CDR3 coding sequence is TGTGCCAGCAGCACGACAGGGGGATACGAGCAGTACTTC.

This clonotype was picked up a small number of times. The V gene is TRBV29-1, the J gene TRBJ2-1; maybe TRBD2 (7 bases). The length of the CDR3 is 15 residues. V gave up 2 bases and J gave up 4 bases, with 15 bases separating them. CDR1 and CDR2 from the germline V gene are SQVTM and ANQGSEA. CDR3 coding DNA: TGCAGCGTTGAAAGGGGGGCTAGCGGATACAATGAGCAGTTCTTC. Protein sequence: CSVERGASGYNEQFF.

The chain joins TRBV20-1 to TRBJ2-3; D gene uncertain. Germline assignment: CDR1 DFQATT and CDR2 SNEGSKA (reference sequence). V lost 4 bases to trimming and J lost 5 bases, with 7 bases between them. The CDR3 length is 11 residues. DNA for the CDR3: TGCAGTGCTACCGCCCAAGATACGCAGTATTTT. Protein product: CSATAQDTQYF.

The chain has TRBV7-2 and TRBJ2-7; either TRBD1 or TRBD2 may fit D (7 bases each). This CDR3 has 16 amino acids. Per germline, CDR1 SGHTA and CDR2 FQGNSA. Deletions cut 4 bases from V and 3 bases from J, with 19 bases between. In nucleotides, the CDR3 is TGTGCCAGCAGCTCCCAGGGGGGGAGGGCCATCTACGAGCAGTACTTC. This codes for CASSSQGGRAIYEQYF.

The V gene is TRBV24-1, the J gene TRBJ1-2; TRBD1 is a possible D gene (6 bases). V was clipped by 2 bases and J by 3 bases, with 9 bases between them. The germline gives CDR1 KGHDR, CDR2 SFDVKD. The CDR3 extends over 14 amino acids. Written as DNA, the CDR3 is TGTGCCACCAGTGATTCACAGGGTTACTATGGCTACACCTTC. It encodes CATSDSQGYYGYTF.

The genes are TRBV7-2 and TRBJ1-4, with D uncertain. The V and J ends lost 0 bases and 5 bases respectively, with 4 bases between them. The CDR3 loop spans 13 amino acids. The germline V gene encodes CDR1 SGHTA and CDR2 FQGNSA. CDR3 in amino acids: CASSLAVNEKLFF. CDR3 DNA sequence: TGTGCCAGCAGCTTAGCGGTCAATGAAAAACTGTTTTTT.

This clonotype was counted ten times or more. V usage is TRBV20-1 and J usage is TRBJ1-4; weak D call: TRBD1 (5 bases). V was trimmed by 6 bases and J by 10 bases, leaving 15 bases between them. This CDR3 is 12 amino acids long. Germline assignment: CDR1 DFQATT and CDR2 SNEGSKA (reference sequence). The CDR3, as DNA: TGCAGTGCGGCGGGGGGTGCGGGAAAACTGTTTTTT. Amino acids: CSAAGGAGKLFF.

This clonotype was observed a handful of times. The rearrangement joins TRBV12-3 or TRBV12-4 to TRBJ2-7; 8 positions agree with TRBD2. Trimming took 4 bases from V and 5 from J; bases not matched to a gene: 10. This CDR3 contains 15 residues. For the CDR3, the DNA is TGTGCCAGCAGTTATACCACCGGGACTAGTGACGAGCAGTACGTC. Amino acid sequence: CASSYTTGTSDEQYV.

This clonotype was counted only a few times. The chain couples TRBV11-3 to TRBJ2-3; TRBD1 matches 10 bases. The V and J ends lost 5 bases and 2 bases, in that order; junction bases with no gene match: 7. Germline V gene data show CDR1 as SGHNT and CDR2 as YENEEA. This CDR3 spans 16 amino acids. The CDR3 loop is CASSRGTGDHTDTQYF. The DNA for the CDR3 is TGTGCCAGCAGCCGTGGGACAGGGGACCACACAGATACGCAGTATTTT.

This clonotype was seen repeatedly, ten times or more. CDR3 in amino acids: CSARAGPTSYNEQFF. The CDR3 nucleotides are TGCAGTGCTAGAGCGGGGCCCACCTCCTACAATGAGCAGTTCTTC. The V call is TRBV20-1, the J call TRBJ2-1; D possibly uses TRBD1 or TRBD2 (5 bases each). This CDR3 has 15 amino acids. Germline-derived CDR1 and CDR2 are DFQATT and SNEGSKA (reference sequence). Trimming removed 1 base from V and 0 bases from J, with 10 bases in between.

At least ten counts were recorded for this clonotype. The chain is built from TRBV6-5 and TRBJ2-3, with 9 bases matching TRBD2. The germline CDR1 and CDR2 sequences are MNHEY and SVGAGI. J was trimmed by 4 bases and V by 6 bases; bases with no gene match: 8. CDR3 length: 15 residues. CDR3 protein: CASRPYSGSPDTQYF. For the CDR3, the DNA is TGTGCCAGCAGGCCTTATAGCGGGAGCCCAGATACGCAGTATTTT.

This clonotype has more than one count but fewer than ten. The J gene is TRBJ2-7, the V gene TRBV5-1, with D uncertain. This CDR3 comprises 13 residues. Trimming took off 4 bases at V and 2 bases at J, with 10 bases between the two ends. Germline V gene lookup returns CDR1 SGHRS and CDR2 YFSETQ. This CDR3 is CASSREAAYEQYF. In DNA, the CDR3 is TGCGCCAGCAGCAGAGAGGCAGCCTACGAGCAGTACTTC.

This clonotype was counted at least ten times. The chain carries TRBV20-1 and TRBJ2-7, with D possibly being TRBD1 or TRBD2 (5 bases each). V lost 3 bases and J lost 0, with 9 bases in between. Germline V gene sequence: CDR1 DFQATT, CDR2 SNEGSKA (reference sequence). The length of the CDR3 is 13 residues. The CDR3 spells CSARRGSSYEQYF. CDR3 nucleotides: TGCAGTGCTAGGAGGGGAAGCTCCTACGAGCAGTACTTC.

At least ten counts were recorded for this clonotype. The rearrangement links TRBV29-1 to TRBJ2-5; D not certain. Germline CDR1 reads SQVTM; CDR2 reads ANQGSEA. The length of the CDR3 is 12 residues. The V end lost 1 base, the J end lost 2 bases, and 5 bases lay between the germline ends. As DNA, the CDR3 is TGCAGCGTTGAAGCAGATCAAGAGACCCAGTACTTC. It specifies CSVEADQETQYF. The full variable domain, completed using reference TRBV29-1 and TRBJ2-5, is SAVISQKPSRDICQRGTSLTIQCQVDSQVTMMFWYRQQPGQSLTLIATANQGSEATYESGFVIDKFPISRPNLTFSTLTVSNMSPEDSSIYLCSVEADQETQYFGPGTRLLVL.

The table lists this clonotype with a few counts. This chain joins TRBV6-5 and TRBJ1-2; unclear D gene. The germline gives CDR1 MNHEY, CDR2 SVGAGI. The CDR3 length is 15 residues. The V and J ends lost 4 bases and 8 bases respectively, with 20 bases between them. CDR3 in DNA: TGTGCCAGCAGTTTATCTCCTACAGACTTTAAGGGCTACACCTTC. This encodes CASSLSPTDFKGYTF.

This clonotype was detected a few times. V gene TRBV30 combines with J gene TRBJ2-7; no reliable D call. This CDR3 has 13 residues. Germline V CDR1 and CDR2: GTSNPN, SVGIG (reference sequence). V gave up 5 bases and J gave up 7 bases, with 18 bases separating them. The CDR3 DNA is TGTGCCTGGCTAGGGCAGAACCTCGGGGAGCAGTACTTC. Residues: CAWLGQNLGEQYF.

Concerning this clonotype: The junction does not match germline at one end; this may be a read error. The chain has TRBV7-2 and TRBJ2-2, with D perhaps matching TRBD1 (8 bases). CDR3 size: 16 residues. The germline gives CDR1 SGHTA, CDR2 FQGNSA. CDR3 in amino acids: CASSLADRANTGELFF. In nucleotides, the CDR3 is TGTGCCAGCAGCCTAGCGGACAGGGCGAACACCGGGGAGCTGTTTTTT.

This clonotype appeared many times. This chain connects TRBV2 to TRBJ2-6; D is ambiguous. The CDR3 length is 15 residues. Between the trimmed V and J ends, which lost 5 bases and 4 bases, there was a span of 12 bases. Germline CDR1 SNHLY, CDR2 FYNNEI. CDR3 coding DNA: TGTGCCAGCAGTAGTCGCGGAGCAGGGGCCAACGTCCTGACTTTC. Its protein product is CASSSRGAGANVLTF.

The chain recombines TRBV24-1 with TRBJ2-5; possibly TRBD1 for D (6 bases). V was cut by 4 bases and J by 2 bases, with 10 bases left in between. The CDR3 covers 14 residues. Per the germline V gene, CDR1 is KGHDR and CDR2 is SFDVKD. The CDR3 DNA reads TGTGCCACCAGTGACCCGACAGGACAAGAGACCCAGTACTTC. Residues: CATSDPTGQETQYF.